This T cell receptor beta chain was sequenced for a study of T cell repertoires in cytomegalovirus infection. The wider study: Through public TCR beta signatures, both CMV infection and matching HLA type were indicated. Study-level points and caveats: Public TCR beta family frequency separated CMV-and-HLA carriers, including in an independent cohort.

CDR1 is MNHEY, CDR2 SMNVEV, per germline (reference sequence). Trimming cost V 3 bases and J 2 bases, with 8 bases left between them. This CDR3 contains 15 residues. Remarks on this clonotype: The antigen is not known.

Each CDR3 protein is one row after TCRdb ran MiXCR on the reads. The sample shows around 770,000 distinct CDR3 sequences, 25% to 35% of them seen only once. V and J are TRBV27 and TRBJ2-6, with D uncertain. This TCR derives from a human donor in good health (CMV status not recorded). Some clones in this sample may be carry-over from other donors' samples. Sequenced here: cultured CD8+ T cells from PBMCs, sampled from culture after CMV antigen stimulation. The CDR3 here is CASSLRGPGANVLTF. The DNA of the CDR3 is TGTGCCAGCAGTTTGCGTGGACCTGGGGCCAACGTCCTGACTTTC.